This TCR beta chain originates from a study of T cell responses to AZD1222 COVID-19 vaccine. The table came from immunoSEQ multiplex PCR; TCRdb's copy has only in-frame clones and leaves some out. This table holds approximately 150,000 clones, 90% to 95% found once. This clone has just one count. Its matching antigen is unknown. General study points: The donors showed a predominance of white British ancestry and of females, with possible underestimation of clonal diversity. As reported, nearly half of all spike-specific TCRs target variant regions that are unmutated.

Trimming cost V 1 base and J 8 bases, with 8 bases left between them. The CDR3 loop spans 12 amino acids. Germline V lookup: CDR1 SNHLY, CDR2 FYNNEI. The chain links TRBV2 to TRBJ1-2, with D hard to call. This clonotype was sampled from an adult who had recovered from COVID-19. The sequences come from peripheral blood, collected after recovery from COVID-19. This CDR3 reads CASSEGLRGYTF. CDR3 DNA sequence: TGTGCCAGCAGTGAAGGGTTGCGAGGCTACACCTTC.